This is a list of T cell receptor beta chains from one sample in a study of blood T cell repertoires in COVID-19. The data were produced by immunoSEQ multiplex PCR, yet TCRdb's version contains in-frame clones alone and is incomplete. The table shows about 59,000 clones, with about 83% occurring only once. Sequenced material: peripheral blood. The receptors here all came from a woman over 75 with acute or convalescent COVID-19. Both conserved end residues are trimmed from each CDR3. The listing skips clone size in some rows; elsewhere it reads once, few, many or a size class.

v_call	clone_size	j_call	cdr3_aa
TRBV4-1	NA	TRBJ2-5	ASSQNLPRETQY
TRBV5-1	NA	TRBJ1-6	ASSLVKGDSPLH
TRBV9	NA	TRBJ2-3	ASSRSPASTDTQY
TRBV6-6	NA	TRBJ1-4	ASSRPDRATNEKLF
TRBV7-6	NA	TRBJ2-2	ASSFTSGNGELF
TRBV5-1	NA	TRBJ1-4	ASSFGEVATNEKLF
TRBV7-2	NA	TRBJ1-1	ASSRSGGATEAF
TRBV11-3	NA	TRBJ2-1	ASGRAAGVGEQF
TRBV6-6	NA	TRBJ1-1	ASSYPTGGTEAF
TRBV5-1	NA	TRBJ2-7	ASSFVPSGTTGNEQY
TRBV5-4	NA	TRBJ1-1	ASTFGQKMNTEAF
TRBV18	NA	TRBJ1-5	ASSPGAGQVGNQPQH
TRBV30	few	TRBJ2-7	AWSWESTYEQY
TRBV5-1	once	TRBJ2-1	ASSLGLAYEQF
TRBV27	NA	TRBJ2-1	ASSLERLSYNEQF
TRBV4-2	NA	TRBJ2-1	ASSQAGLAQVDEQF
TRBV27	NA	TRBJ2-1	ASSLQPAASSYNEQF
TRBV6-5	once	TRBJ1-2	ASSYGVREGGYT
TRBV6-6	NA	TRBJ2-3	AGTGHLTDTQY
TRBV28	NA	TRBJ1-2	ASSLDGTDKTAGYT
TRBV28	NA	TRBJ1-6	ASSSRQNSPLH
TRBV28	NA	TRBJ2-2	AIELTGDRNTGELF
TRBV2	NA	TRBJ2-7	ASSPQTSTGGGRLYEQY
TRBV11-2	NA	TRBJ2-2	ASSPRGRVAGESSGELF
TRBV5-1	NA	TRBJ1-1	ASSPQEWVTEAF
TRBV24-1	NA	TRBJ1-4	ATSDSYGEKLF
TRBV5-6	NA	TRBJ1-5	ASSFRGSNQPQH
TRBV10-3	NA	TRBJ1-1	AITAGMNTEAF
TRBV24-1	few	TRBJ2-3	ATALAGGTDTQY
TRBV15	NA	TRBJ2-7	ATSRDWAGSYEQY
TRBV6-5	few	TRBJ1-5	ASSLNRGYQPQH
TRBV6-5	NA	TRBJ2-7	ASPGLELYEQY
TRBV5-1	NA	TRBJ1-2	ASSLETGQGDYGYT
TRBV12-5	NA	TRBJ1-5	ASGDEDRDHQPQH
TRBV19	NA	TRBJ2-6	ASRGQGPTGANVLT
TRBV9	NA	TRBJ1-1	ASSAQGLNTEAF
TRBV10-2	NA	TRBJ2-7	ASSDTGTGTYEQY
TRBV19	NA	TRBJ1-3	ASSRLGTIY
TRBV12-5	few	TRBJ2-7	ASGLGTVSYEQY
TRBV24-1	NA	TRBJ1-5	ATSDLLGPDQPQH